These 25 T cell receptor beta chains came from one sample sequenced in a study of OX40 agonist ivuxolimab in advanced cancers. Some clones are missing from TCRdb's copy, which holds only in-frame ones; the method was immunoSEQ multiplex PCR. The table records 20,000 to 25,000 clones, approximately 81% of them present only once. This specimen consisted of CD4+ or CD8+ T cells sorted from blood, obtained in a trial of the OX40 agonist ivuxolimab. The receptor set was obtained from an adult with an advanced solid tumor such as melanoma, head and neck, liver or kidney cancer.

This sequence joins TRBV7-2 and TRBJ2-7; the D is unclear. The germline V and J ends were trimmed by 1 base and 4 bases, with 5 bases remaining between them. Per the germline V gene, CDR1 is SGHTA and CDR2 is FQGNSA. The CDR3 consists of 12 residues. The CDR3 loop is CASSLGRYEQYF. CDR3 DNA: TGTGCCAGCAGCTTAGGCAGGTACGAGCAGTACTTC.

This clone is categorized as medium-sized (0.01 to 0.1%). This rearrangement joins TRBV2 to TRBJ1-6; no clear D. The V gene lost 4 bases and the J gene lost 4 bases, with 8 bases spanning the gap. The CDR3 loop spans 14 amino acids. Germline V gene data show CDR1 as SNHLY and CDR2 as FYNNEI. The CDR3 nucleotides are TGTGCCAGCAGTGGGGCAGATTATAATTCACCCCTCCACTTT. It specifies CASSGADYNSPLHF.

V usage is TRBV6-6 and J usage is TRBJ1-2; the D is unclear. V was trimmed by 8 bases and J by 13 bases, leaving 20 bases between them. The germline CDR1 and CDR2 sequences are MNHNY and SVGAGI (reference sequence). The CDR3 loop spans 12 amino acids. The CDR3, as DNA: TGTGCCAGCGGTCCCTCGGCATGGCCCGTCACCTTC. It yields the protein CASGPSAWPVTF.

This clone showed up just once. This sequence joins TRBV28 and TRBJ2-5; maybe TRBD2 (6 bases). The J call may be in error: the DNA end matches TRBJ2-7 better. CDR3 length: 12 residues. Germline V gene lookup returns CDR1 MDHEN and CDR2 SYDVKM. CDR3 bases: TGTGCCAGCAGACGGGACTCCCCCGAGCAGTACTTC. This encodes CASRRDSPEQYF.

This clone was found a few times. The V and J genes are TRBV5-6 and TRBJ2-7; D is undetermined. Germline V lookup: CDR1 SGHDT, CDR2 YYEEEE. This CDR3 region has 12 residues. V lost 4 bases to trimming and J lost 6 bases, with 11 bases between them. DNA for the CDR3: TGTGCCAGCAGCCTAGGGTTTGTCGAGCAGTACTTC. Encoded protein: CASSLGFVEQYF.

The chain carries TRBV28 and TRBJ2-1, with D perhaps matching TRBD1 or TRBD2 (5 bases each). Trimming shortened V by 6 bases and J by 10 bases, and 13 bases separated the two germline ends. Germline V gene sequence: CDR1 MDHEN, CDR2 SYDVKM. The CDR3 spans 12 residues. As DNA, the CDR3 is TGTGCCAGCAGCCTCGGGGCCCCAGAGCAGTTCTTC. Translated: CASSLGAPEQFF.

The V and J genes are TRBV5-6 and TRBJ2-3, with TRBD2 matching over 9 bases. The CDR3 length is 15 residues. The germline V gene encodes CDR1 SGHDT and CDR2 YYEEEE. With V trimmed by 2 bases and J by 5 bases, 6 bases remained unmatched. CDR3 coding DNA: TGTGCCAGCAGCTTTGGGCGGGGGGGCCTAGATACGCAGTATTTT. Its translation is CASSFGRGGLDTQYF.

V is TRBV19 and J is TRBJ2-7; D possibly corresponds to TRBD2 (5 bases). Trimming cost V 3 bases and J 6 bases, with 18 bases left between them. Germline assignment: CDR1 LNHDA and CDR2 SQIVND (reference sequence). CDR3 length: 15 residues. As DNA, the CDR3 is TGTGCCAGTAGTATTTATGGCAGACCGGGAACCGAGCAGTACTTC. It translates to CASSIYGRPGTEQYF.

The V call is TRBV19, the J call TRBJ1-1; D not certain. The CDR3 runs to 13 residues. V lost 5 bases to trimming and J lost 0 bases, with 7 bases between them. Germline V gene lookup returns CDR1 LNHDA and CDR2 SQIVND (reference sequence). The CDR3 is CASSAGMNTEAFF. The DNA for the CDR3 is TGTGCCAGTAGTGCAGGCATGAACACTGAAGCTTTCTTT.

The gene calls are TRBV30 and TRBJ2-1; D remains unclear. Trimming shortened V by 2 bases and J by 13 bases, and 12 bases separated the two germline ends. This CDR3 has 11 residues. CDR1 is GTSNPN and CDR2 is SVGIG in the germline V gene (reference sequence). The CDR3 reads CAWSPGPFQFF. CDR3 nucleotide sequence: TGTGCCTGGAGTCCTGGGCCTTTCCAGTTCTTC.

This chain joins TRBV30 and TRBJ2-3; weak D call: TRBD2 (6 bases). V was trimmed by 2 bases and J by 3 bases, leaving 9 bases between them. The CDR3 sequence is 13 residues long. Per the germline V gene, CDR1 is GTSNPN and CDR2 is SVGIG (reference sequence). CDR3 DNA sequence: TGTGCCTGGAGTATGGGGGGAACAGATACGCAGTATTTT. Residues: CAWSMGGTDTQYF.

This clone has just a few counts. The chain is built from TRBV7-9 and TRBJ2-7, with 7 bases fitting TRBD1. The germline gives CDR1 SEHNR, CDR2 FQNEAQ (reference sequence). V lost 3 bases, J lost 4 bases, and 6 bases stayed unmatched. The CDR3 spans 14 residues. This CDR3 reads CASSFVGQSYEQYF. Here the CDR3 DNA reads TGTGCCAGCAGCTTTGTGGGACAGAGTTACGAGCAGTACTTC.

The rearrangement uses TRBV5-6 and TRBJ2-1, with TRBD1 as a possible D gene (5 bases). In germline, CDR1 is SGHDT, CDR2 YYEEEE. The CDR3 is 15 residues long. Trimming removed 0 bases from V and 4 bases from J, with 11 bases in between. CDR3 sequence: CASSLEGRDYNEQFF. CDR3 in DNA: TGTGCCAGCAGCTTGGAAGGCAGGGATTACAATGAGCAGTTCTTC. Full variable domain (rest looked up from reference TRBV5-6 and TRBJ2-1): DAGVTQSPTHLIKTRGQQVTLRCSPKSGHDTVSWYQQALGQGPQFIFQYYEEEERQRGNFPDRFSGHQFPNYSSELNVNALLLGDSALYLCASSLEGRDYNEQFFGPGTRLTVL.

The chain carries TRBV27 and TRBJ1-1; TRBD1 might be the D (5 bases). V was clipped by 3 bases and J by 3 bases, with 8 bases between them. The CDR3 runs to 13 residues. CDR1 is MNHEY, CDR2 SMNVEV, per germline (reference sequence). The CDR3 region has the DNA TGTGCCAGCAGTTTCGGCAGGGACACTGAAGCTTTCTTT. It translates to CASSFGRDTEAFF.

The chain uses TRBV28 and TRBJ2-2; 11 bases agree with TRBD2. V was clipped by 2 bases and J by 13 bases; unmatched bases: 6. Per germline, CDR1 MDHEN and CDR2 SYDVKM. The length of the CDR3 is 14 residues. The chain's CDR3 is CASSLPDGTSGLFF. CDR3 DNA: TGTGCCAGCAGTTTACCTGACGGGACTAGCGGGCTGTTTTTT.

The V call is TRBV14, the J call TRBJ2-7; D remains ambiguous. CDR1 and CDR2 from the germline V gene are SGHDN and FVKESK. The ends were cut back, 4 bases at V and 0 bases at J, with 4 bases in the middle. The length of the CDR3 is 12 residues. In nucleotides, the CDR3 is TGTGCCAGCAGCCCGAACTCCTACGAGCAGTACTTC. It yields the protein CASSPNSYEQYF.

This CDR3 is CASSYLSEYEQYF. CDR3 in DNA: TGTGCCAGCAGTTACTTGTCTGAATACGAGCAGTACTTC. The gene calls are TRBV6-6 and TRBJ2-7, with D unclear. Germline V gene sequence: CDR1 MNHNY, CDR2 SVGAGI (reference sequence). The CDR3 is 13 residues long. Trimming stripped 1 base from V and 4 bases from J, with 8 bases between.

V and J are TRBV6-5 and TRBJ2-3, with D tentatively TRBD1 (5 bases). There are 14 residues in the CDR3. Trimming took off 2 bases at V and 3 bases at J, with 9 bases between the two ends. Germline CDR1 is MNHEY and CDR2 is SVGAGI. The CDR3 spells CASSYAQGTDTQYF. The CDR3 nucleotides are TGTGCCAGCAGTTACGCCCAGGGAACAGATACGCAGTATTTT.

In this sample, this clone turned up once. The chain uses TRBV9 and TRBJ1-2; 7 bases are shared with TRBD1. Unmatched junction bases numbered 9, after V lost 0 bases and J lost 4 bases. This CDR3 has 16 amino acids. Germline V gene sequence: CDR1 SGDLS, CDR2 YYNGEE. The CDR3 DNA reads TGTGCCAGCAGCGTAGACCCTTCGGGACAGTCCTATGGCTACACCTTC. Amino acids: CASSVDPSGQSYGYTF.

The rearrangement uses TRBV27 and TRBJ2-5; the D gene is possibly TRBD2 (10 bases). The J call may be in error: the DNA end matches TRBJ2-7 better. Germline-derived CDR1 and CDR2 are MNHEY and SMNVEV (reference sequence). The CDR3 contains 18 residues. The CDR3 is CASRGTGLLLAGTYEQYF. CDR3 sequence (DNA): TGTGCCAGCAGGGGGACAGGGTTGCTACTAGCGGGAACCTACGAGCAGTACTTC.

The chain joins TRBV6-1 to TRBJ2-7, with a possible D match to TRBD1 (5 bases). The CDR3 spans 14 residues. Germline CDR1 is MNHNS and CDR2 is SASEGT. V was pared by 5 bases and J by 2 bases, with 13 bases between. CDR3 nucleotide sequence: TGTGCCAGCAGTCCCGGGTCAGGGCCCTACGAGCAGTACTTC. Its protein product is CASSPGSGPYEQYF.

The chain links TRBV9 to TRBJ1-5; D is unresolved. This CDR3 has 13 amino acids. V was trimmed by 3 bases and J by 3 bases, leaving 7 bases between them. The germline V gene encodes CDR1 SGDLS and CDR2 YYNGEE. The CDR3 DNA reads TGTGCCAGCAGCGCGGGCCACAATCAGCCCCAGCATTTT. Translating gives CASSAGHNQPQHF. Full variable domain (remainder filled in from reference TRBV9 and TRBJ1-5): DSGVTQTPKHLITATGQRVTLRCSPRSGDLSVYWYQQSLDQGLQFLIQYYNGEERAKGNILERFSAQQFPDLHSELNLSSLELGDSALYFCASSAGHNQPQHFGDGTRLSIL.

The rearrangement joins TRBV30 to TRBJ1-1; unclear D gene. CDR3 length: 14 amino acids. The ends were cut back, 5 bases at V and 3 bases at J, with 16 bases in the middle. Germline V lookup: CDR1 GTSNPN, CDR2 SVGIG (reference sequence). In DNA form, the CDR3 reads TGTGCCTGGCTAACCTGGAACCGGGACACTGAAGCTTTCTTT. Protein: CAWLTWNRDTEAFF. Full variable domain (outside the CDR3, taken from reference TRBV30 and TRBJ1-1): SQTIHQWPATLVQPVGSPLSLECTVEGTSNPNLYWYRQAAGRGLQLLFYSVGIGQISSEVPQNLSASRPQDRQFILSSKKLLLSDSGFYLCAWLTWNRDTEAFFGQGTRLTVV.

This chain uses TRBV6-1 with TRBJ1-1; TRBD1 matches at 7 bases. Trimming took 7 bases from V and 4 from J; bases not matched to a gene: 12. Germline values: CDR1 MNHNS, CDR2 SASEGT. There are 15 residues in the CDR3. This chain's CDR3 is CASNRQRGPTTEAFF. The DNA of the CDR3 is TGTGCCAGCAACCGTCAAAGGGGGCCGACCACTGAAGCTTTCTTT.

The DNA of the CDR3 is TGCAGCGTTGCGGCTGGCACTGAAGCTTTCTTT. Protein sequence: CSVAAGTEAFF. The genes are TRBV29-1 and TRBJ1-1, with no clear D. Germline loops: CDR1 SQVTM, CDR2 ANQGSEA. V gave up 4 bases and J gave up 4 bases, with 7 bases separating them. CDR3 length: 11 amino acids.